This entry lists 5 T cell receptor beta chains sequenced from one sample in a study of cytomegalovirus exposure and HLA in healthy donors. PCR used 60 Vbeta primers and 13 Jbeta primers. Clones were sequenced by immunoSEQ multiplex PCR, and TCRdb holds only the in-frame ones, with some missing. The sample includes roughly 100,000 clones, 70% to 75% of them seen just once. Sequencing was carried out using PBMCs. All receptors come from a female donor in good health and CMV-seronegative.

This CDR3 reads CASAPGTGAYGYTF. In DNA form, the CDR3 reads TGTGCCAGCGCTCCGGGGACAGGGGCCTATGGCTACACCTTC. The chain employs TRBV28 and TRBJ1-2; 10 bases line up with TRBD1. The J segment lost 4 bases and the V segment lost 8 bases, leaving 7 bases of the junction unmatched. CDR1 and CDR2 from the germline V gene are MDHEN and SYDVKM. This CDR3 has 14 residues.

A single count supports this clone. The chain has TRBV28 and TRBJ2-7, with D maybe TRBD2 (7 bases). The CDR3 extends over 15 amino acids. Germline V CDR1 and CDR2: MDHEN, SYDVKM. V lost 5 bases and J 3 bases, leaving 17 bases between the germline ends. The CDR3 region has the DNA TGTGCCAGCAGTGATCCCCGGGGGGCTGGCTACGAGCAGTACTTC. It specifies CASSDPRGAGYEQYF.

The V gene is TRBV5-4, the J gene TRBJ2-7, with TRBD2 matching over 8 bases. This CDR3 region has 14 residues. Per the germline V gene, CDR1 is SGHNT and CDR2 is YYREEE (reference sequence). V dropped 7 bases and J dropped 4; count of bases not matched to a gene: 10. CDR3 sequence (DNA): TGTGCCAGCTCATCTCGGGAGGGCCTGTACGAGCAGTACTTC. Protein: CASSSREGLYEQYF.

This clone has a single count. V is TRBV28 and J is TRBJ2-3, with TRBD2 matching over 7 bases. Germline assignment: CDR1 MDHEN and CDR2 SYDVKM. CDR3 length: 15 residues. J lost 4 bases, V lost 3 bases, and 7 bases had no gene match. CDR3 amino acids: CASSLGGSNADTQYF. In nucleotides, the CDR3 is TGTGCCAGCAGTTTGGGCGGGAGTAACGCAGATACGCAGTATTTT.

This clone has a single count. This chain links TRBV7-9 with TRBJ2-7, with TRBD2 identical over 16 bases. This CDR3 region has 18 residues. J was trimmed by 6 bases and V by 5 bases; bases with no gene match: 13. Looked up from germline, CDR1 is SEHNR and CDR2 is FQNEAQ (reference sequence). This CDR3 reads CASSKGLAGGPRSREQYF. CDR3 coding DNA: TGTGCCAGCAGCAAGGGACTAGCGGGAGGGCCTAGGAGTCGCGAGCAGTACTTC.